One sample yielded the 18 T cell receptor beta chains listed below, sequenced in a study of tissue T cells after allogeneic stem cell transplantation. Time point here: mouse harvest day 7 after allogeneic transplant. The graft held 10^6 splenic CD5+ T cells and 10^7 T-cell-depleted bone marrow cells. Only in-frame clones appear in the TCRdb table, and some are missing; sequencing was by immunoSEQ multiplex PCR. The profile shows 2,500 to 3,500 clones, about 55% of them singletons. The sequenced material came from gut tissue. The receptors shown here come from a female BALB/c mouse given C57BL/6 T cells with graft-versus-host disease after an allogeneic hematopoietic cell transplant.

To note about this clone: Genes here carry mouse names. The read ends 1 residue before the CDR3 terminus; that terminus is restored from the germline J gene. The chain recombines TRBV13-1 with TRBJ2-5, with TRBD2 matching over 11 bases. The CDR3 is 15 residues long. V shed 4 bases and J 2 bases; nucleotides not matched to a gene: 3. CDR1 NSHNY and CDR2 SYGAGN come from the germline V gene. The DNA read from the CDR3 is TGTGCCAGCAGTCCGGGACTGGGGGTCCAAGACACCCAGTAC. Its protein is CASSPGLGVQDTQY. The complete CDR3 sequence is CASSPGLGVQDTQYF.

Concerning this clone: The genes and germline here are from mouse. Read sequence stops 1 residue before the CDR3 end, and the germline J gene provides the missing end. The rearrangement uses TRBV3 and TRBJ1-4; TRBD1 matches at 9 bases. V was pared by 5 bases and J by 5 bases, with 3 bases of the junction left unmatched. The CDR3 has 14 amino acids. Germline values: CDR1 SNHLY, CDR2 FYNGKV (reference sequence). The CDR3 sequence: CASSTGTGNERLFF. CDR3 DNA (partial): TGTGCCAGCAGCACCGGGACAGGGAACGAAAGATTATTT.

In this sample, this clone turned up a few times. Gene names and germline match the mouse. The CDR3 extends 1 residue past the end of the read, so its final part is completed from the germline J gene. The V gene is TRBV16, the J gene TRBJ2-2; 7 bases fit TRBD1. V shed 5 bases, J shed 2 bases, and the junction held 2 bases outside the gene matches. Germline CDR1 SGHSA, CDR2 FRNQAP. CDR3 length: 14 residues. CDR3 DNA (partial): TGTGCAAGCAGCGCGGGACAGAACACCGGGCAGCTCTAC. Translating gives CASSAGQNTGQLY. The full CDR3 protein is CASSAGQNTGQLYF.

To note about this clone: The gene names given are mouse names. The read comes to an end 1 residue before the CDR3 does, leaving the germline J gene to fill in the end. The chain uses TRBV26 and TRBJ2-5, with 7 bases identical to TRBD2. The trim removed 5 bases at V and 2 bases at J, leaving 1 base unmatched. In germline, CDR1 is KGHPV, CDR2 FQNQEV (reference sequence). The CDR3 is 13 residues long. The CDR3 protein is CASSGGGQDTQYF. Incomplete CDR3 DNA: TGTGCCAGCAGTGGGGGGGGCCAAGACACCCAGTAC. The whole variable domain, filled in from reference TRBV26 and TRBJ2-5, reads NSKVIQTPRYLVKGQGQKAKMRCIPEKGHPVVFWYQQNKNNEFKFLINFQNQEVLQQIDMTEKRFSAECPSNSPCSLEIQSSEAGDSALYLCASSGGGQDTQYFGPGTRLLVL.

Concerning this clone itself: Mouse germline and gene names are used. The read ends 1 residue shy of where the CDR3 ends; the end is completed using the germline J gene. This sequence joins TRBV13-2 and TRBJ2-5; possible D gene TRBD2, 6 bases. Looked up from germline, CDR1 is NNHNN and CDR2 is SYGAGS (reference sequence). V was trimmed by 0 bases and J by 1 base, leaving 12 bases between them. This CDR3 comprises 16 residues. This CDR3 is CASGDALWGHQDTQYF. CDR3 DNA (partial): TGTGCCAGCGGTGATGCACTCTGGGGCCACCAAGACACCCAGTAC.

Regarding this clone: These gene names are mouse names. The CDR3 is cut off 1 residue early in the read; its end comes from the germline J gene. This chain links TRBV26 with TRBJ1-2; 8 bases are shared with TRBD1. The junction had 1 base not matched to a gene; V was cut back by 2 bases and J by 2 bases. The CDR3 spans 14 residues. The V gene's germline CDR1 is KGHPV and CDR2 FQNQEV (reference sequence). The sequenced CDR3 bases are TGTGCCAGCAGTCTGGCAGGGGGCAACTCCGACTACACC. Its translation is CASSLAGGNSDYT. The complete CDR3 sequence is CASSLAGGNSDYTF.

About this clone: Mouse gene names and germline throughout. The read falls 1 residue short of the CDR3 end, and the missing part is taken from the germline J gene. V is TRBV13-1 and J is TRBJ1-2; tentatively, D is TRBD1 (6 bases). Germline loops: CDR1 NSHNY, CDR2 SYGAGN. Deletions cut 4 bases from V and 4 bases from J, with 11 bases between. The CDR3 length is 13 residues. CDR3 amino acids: CASSPQGSSDYTF. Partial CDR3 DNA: TGTGCCAGCAGTCCACAGGGAAGCTCCGACTACACC.

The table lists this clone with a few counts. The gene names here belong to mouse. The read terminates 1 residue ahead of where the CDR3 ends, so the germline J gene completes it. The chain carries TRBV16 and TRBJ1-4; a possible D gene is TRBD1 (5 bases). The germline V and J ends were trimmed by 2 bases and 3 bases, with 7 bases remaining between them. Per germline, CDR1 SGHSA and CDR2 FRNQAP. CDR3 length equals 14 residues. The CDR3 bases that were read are TGTGCAAGCAGCTTAAGGACAACCAACGAAAGATTATTT. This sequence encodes CASSLRTTNERLF. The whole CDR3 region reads CASSLRTTNERLFF.

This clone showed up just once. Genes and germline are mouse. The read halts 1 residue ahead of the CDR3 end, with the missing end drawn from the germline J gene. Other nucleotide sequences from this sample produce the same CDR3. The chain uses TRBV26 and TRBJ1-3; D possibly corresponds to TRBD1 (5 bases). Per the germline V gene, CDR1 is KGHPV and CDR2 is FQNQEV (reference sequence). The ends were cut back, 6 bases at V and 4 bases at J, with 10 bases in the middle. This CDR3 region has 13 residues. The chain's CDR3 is CASSLDSGNTLYF. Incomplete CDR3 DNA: TGTGCCAGCAGCCTCGACAGCGGAAATACGCTCTAT.

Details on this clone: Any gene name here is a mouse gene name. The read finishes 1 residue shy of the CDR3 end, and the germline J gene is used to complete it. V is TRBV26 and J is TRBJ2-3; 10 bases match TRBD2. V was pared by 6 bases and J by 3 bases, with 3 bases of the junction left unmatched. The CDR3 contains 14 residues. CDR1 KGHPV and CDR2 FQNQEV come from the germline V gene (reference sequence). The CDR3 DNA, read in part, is TGTGCCAGCAGGCGACTGGGGGGCGCAGAAACGCTGTAT. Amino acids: CASRRLGGAETLY. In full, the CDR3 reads CASRRLGGAETLYF.

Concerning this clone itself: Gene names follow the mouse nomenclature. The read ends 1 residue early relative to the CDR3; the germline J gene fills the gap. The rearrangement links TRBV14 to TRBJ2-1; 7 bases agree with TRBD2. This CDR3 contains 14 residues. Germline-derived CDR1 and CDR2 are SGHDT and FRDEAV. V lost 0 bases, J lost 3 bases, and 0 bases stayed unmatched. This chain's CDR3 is CASSFWGGYAEQFF. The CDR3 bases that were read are TGTGCCAGCAGTTTCTGGGGGGGCTATGCTGAGCAGTTC.

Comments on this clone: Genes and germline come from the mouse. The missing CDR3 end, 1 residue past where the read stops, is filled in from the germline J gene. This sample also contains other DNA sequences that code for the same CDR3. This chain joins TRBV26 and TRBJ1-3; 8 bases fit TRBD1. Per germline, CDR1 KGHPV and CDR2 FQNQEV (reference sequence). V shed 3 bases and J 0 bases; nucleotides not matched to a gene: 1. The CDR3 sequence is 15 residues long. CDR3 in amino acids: CASSLTGGSGNTLYF. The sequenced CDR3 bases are TGTGCCAGCAGTCTCACAGGGGGTTCTGGAAATACGCTCTAT. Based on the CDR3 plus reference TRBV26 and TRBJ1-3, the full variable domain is NSKVIQTPRYLVKGQGQKAKMRCIPEKGHPVVFWYQQNKNNEFKFLINFQNQEVLQQIDMTEKRFSAECPSNSPCSLEIQSSEAGDSALYLCASSLTGGSGNTLYFGEGSRLIVV.

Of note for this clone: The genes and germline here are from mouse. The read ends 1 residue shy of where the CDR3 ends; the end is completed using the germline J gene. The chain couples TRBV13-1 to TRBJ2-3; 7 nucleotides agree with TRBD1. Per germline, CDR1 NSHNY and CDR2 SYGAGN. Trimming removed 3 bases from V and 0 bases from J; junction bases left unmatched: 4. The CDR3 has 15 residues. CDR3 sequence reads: CASSGRDSSAETLYF. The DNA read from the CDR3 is TGTGCCAGCAGTGGCCGGGACAGTAGTGCAGAAACGCTGTAT.

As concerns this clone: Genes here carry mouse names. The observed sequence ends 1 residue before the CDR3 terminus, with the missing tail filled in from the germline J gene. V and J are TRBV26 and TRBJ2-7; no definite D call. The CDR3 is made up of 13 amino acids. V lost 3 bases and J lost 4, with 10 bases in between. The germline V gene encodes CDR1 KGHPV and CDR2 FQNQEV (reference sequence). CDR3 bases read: TGTGCCAGCAGTCTCTCGCAACCTTATGAACAGTAC. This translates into CASSLSQPYEQY. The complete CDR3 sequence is CASSLSQPYEQYF. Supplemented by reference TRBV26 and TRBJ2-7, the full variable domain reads NSKVIQTPRYLVKGQGQKAKMRCIPEKGHPVVFWYQQNKNNEFKFLINFQNQEVLQQIDMTEKRFSAECPSNSPCSLEIQSSEAGDSALYLCASSLSQPYEQYFGPGTRLTVL.

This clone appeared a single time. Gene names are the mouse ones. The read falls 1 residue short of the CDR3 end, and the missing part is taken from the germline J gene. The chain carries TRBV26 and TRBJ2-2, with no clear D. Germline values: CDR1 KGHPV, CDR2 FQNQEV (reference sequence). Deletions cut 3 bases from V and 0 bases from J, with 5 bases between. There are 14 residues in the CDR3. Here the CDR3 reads CASSLPANTGQLYF. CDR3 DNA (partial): TGTGCCAGCAGTCTTCCAGCAAACACCGGGCAGCTCTAC. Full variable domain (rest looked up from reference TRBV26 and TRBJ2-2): NSKVIQTPRYLVKGQGQKAKMRCIPEKGHPVVFWYQQNKNNEFKFLINFQNQEVLQQIDMTEKRFSAECPSNSPCSLEIQSSEAGDSALYLCASSLPANTGQLYFGEGSKLTVL.

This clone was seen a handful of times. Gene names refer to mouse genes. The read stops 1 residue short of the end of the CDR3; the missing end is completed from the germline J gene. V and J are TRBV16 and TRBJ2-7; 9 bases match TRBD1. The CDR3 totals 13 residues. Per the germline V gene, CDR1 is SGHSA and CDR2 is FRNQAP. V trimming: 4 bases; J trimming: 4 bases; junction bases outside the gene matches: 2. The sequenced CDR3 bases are TGTGCAAGCAGCTCCGGACAGGGGTATGAACAGTAC. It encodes CASSSGQGYEQY. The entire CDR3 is CASSSGQGYEQYF.

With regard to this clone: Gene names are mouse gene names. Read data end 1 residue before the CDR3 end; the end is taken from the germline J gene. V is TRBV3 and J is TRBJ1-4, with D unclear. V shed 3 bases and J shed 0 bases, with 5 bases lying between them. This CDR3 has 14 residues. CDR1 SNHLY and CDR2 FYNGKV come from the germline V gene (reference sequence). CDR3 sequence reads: CASSLSISNERLFF. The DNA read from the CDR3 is TGTGCCAGCAGCTTGAGCATTTCCAACGAAAGATTATTT.

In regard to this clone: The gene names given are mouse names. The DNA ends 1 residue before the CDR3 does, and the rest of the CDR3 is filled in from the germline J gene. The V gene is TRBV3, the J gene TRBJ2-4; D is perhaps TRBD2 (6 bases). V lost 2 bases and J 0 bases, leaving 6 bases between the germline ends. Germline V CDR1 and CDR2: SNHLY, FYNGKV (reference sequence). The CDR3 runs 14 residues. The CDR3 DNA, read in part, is TGTGCCAGCAGCTTACTGGGGAGTCAAAACACCTTGTAC. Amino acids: CASSLLGSQNTLY. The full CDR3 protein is CASSLLGSQNTLYF.